These T cell receptor beta chains were read from a single sample in a study of early T cells in non-severe SARS-CoV-2 infection. TCRdb fed the 5' RACE reads into MiXCR, producing one record per CDR3 protein. The repertoire includes 100,000 to 130,000 distinct CDR3 sequences, around 10% of them detected once, and about 8% sits in the top ten. Sequencing was performed on whole blood. The source is an adult who was a healthcare worker with PCR-confirmed SARS-CoV-2 infection or an uninfected control (not recorded which). Each CDR3 is given with its conserved first and last residue. D genes are given only for firm matches. Size is stated for part of the rows, as once, few or many counts, or as a class when the clone is expanded.

. | . | TRBJ2-3 | TRBV7-2 | CASSLLPGPSFPGNTQYF | TGTGCCAGCAGCTTGTTACCGGGGCCTTCCTTTCCTGGAAATACGCAGTATTTT
. | . | TRBJ2-1 | TRBV6-1 | CASNDVVLEPYNEQFF | TGTGCCAGCAATGATGTGGTACTAGAGCCTTACAATGAGCAGTTCTTC
many | . | TRBJ1-6 | TRBV30 | CAWRSSTLLRSPLHF | TGTGCCTGGAGATCGTCAACGCTTTTGCGATCACCCCTCCACTTT
many | . | TRBJ2-7 | TRBV12-2 | CASRTYEQYF | TGTGCAAGTCGGACCTACGAGCAGTACTTC
many | . | TRBJ2-7 | TRBV2 | CASSPGRTSGEQYF | TGTGCCAGCAGCCCGGGGAGGACATCTGGGGAGCAGTACTTC
many | . | TRBJ2-1 | TRBV27 | CASSLLRSTNEQFF | TGTGCCAGCAGTTTACTTCGGAGTACTAATGAGCAGTTCTTC
few | . | TRBJ1-1 | TRBV7-2 | CASSSRVARMAFF | TGTGCCAGCAGCTCCAGAGTAGCTCGTATGGCTTTCTTT
. | . | TRBJ2-2 | TRBV6-6 | CASSYLSPRETGELFF | TGTGCCAGCAGTTACCTGAGTCCTCGTGAAACCGGGGAGCTGTTTTTT
. | . | TRBJ2-6 | TRBV7-9 | CASTSDRSGANVLTF | TGTGCCAGCACCTCGGACCGCTCTGGGGCCAACGTCCTGACTTTC
few | TRBD2 | TRBJ2-1 | TRBV3-1 | CASTPGAGGPYNEQFF | TGTGCCAGCACCCCCGGGGCGGGAGGGCCGTACAATGAGCAGTTCTTC
few | . | TRBJ2-1 | TRBV6-2/TRBV6-3 | CASSYQENNEQFF | TGTGCCAGCAGTTATCAAGAGAACAATGAGCAGTTCTTC
many | . | TRBJ2-7 | TRBV11-2 | CASSLAGPTASF | TGTGCCAGCAGCTTAGCAGGGCCTACGGCTTCGTTC
few | . | TRBJ1-5 | TRBV19 | CASSTFAGESNQPQHF | TGTGCCAGTAGTACCTTTGCTGGGGAGAGCAATCAGCCCCAGCATTTT
many | . | TRBJ2-7 | TRBV4-3 | CASSQDEGHEQYF | TGCGCCAGCAGCCAAGATGAGGGGCACGAGCAGTACTTC
few | TRBD1 | TRBJ1-6 | TRBV28 | CASSSTGFDRVNSPLHF | TGTGCCAGCAGTTCAACGGGATTTGACAGGGTAAATTCACCCCTCCACTTT
. | . | TRBJ1-1 | TRBV2 | CASSKGPGEAFF | TGTGCCAGCAGTAAGGGACCCGGGGAAGCTTTCTTT
many | . | TRBJ1-3 | TRBV7-6 | CASSPTWGEGGSENTIYF | TGTGCCAGCAGCCCTACATGGGGGGAAGGCGGCTCTGAAAACACCATATATTTT
few | . | TRBJ2-3 | TRBV19 | CASMARTDTQYF | TGTGCCAGTATGGCCCGGACAGATACGCAGTATTTT
few | . | TRBJ2-2 | TRBV4-3 | CASSQEPRDTGELFF | TGCGCCAGCAGCCAAGAACCCAGGGATACCGGGGAGCTGTTTTTT
. | TRBD2 | TRBJ2-1 | TRBV7-9 | CASSFLRGSSYNEQFF | TGTGCCAGCAGCTTTCTTCGCGGGAGTAGCTACAATGAGCAGTTCTTC
. | . | TRBJ2-7 | TRBV19 | CATRDGNYYEQYF | TGTGCCACCCGGGACGGGAACTACTACGAGCAGTACTTC
. | . | TRBJ2-1 | TRBV20-1 | CSATRSGNEQFF | TGCAGTGCTACCAGATCGGGTAATGAGCAGTTCTTC
many | TRBD1 | TRBJ2-5 | TRBV20-1 | CSARDNRGHGETQYF | TGCAGTGCTAGAGATAACAGGGGGCATGGAGAGACCCAGTACTTC
few | . | TRBJ1-3 | TRBV20-1 | CSARTPENTIYF | TGCAGTGCTAGGACCCCTGAAAACACCATATATTTT
. | TRBD1 | TRBJ2-2 | TRBV29-1 | CSVVTGGARTGELFF | TGCAGCGTTGTAACAGGGGGCGCGAGGACCGGGGAGCTGTTTTTT
medium-sized | TRBD2 | TRBJ2-7 | TRBV12-3/TRBV12-4 | CASTPGGGHEQYF | TGTGCCAGCACCCCGGGGGGGGGGCACGAGCAGTACTTC
. | TRBD2 | TRBJ2-7 | TRBV20-1 | CSARDLGSGRWVFYEQYF | TGCAGTGCTAGAGATCTCGGTAGCGGGAGGTGGGTCTTCTACGAGCAGTACTTC
few | TRBD2 | TRBJ2-5 | TRBV20-1 | CSATLLARQETQYF | TGCAGTGCTACCTTACTAGCGCGGCAGGAGACCCAGTACTTC
. | . | TRBJ2-1 | TRBV5-1 | CASSLVENSGSYEQFF | TGCGCCAGCAGCTTGGTAGAGAATAGTGGGAGTTATGAGCAGTTCTTC
few | TRBD2 | TRBJ2-7 | TRBV15 | CATSRESSGPYEQYF | TGTGCCACCAGCAGAGAATCTAGCGGTCCCTACGAGCAGTACTTC
few | TRBD2 | TRBJ2-7 | TRBV7-2 | CASSLPRAGGPHEQYF | TGTGCCAGCAGCTTGCCACGCGCGGGAGGGCCGCACGAGCAGTACTTC
many | TRBD2 | TRBJ2-2 | TRBV7-8 | CASSATGTSRTGELFF | TGTGCCAGCAGCGCCACCGGGACTAGTAGGACCGGGGAGCTGTTTTTT
many | . | TRBJ2-7 | TRBV2 | CASSLVPNYEQYF | TGTGCCAGCAGTCTGGTGCCCAACTACGAGCAGTACTTC
few | . | TRBJ1-5 | TRBV2 | CASTGLRDQPQHF | TGTGCCAGCACTGGACTTAGGGATCAGCCCCAGCATTTT
. | . | TRBJ2-7 | TRBV7-2 | CASSSSTRQPSYEQYF | TGTGCCAGCAGCTCGAGTACGAGACAACCCTCCTACGAGCAGTACTTC
few | . | TRBJ2-7 | TRBV11-2 | CASSFGQGGYEQYF | TGTGCCAGCAGCTTTGGGCAGGGGGGATACGAGCAGTACTTC
. | . | TRBJ1-1 | TRBV14 | CASSQPGGAAFF | TGTGCCAGCAGCCAACCCGGGGGCGCAGCTTTCTTT
. | . | TRBJ1-1 | TRBV6-6 | CASTFVGGNTEAFF | TGTGCCAGCACTTTCGTGGGGGGTAACACTGAAGCTTTCTTT
few | . | TRBJ2-2 | TRBV14 | CASSQVFWRDRTGELFF | TGTGCCAGCAGCCAAGTGTTTTGGCGGGATCGGACCGGGGAGCTGTTTTTT
many | TRBD2 | TRBJ2-7 | TRBV12-3/TRBV12-4 | CASSPRTSGAYEQYF | TGTGCCAGCAGTCCCCGGACTAGCGGAGCCTACGAGCAGTACTTC
. | . | TRBJ1-4 | TRBV6-1 | CASAPTAGEKLFF | TGTGCCAGCGCCCCGACGGCGGGTGAAAAACTGTTTTTT
many | . | TRBJ2-3 | TRBV6-2/TRBV6-3 | CASSYADRDTQYF | TGTGCCAGCAGTTACGCCGACAGGGATACGCAGTATTTT
. | . | TRBJ1-1 | TRBV7-6 | CASSLGGGSEAFF | TGTGCCAGCAGCTTAGGCGGTGGCTCTGAAGCTTTCTTT
many | . | TRBJ2-4 | TRBV5-1 | CASSHGSAKNIQYF | TGCGCCAGCAGCCACGGGTCAGCCAAAAACATTCAGTACTTC
. | . | TRBJ1-5 | TRBV6-2/TRBV6-3 | CASSYSIPGEMSPQHF | TGTGCCAGCAGTTACTCGATTCCGGGGGAAATGTCGCCCCAGCATTTT
many | . | TRBJ2-5 | TRBV20-1 | CSATEETQYF | TGCAGTGCTACTGAAGAGACCCAGTACTTC
many | . | TRBJ2-1 | TRBV7-9 | CASSFSAQLYNEQFF | TGTGCCAGCAGCTTTTCAGCGCAACTCTACAATGAGCAGTTCTTC
. | . | TRBJ2-2 | TRBV29-1 | CSVAGQNTGELFF | TGCAGCGTTGCCGGGCAGAACACCGGGGAGCTGTTTTTT
few | . | TRBJ1-2 | TRBV5-1 | CASRLGRGEGYGYTF | TGCGCCAGCAGGCTGGGCAGGGGTGAAGGCTATGGCTACACCTTC
few | . | TRBJ2-6 | TRBV6-6 | CASRRQSGANVLTF | TGTGCCAGCCGACGACAGTCTGGGGCCAACGTCCTGACTTTC
many | . | TRBJ2-7 | TRBV20-1 | CSAQRPGLLYEQYF | TGCAGTGCCCAACGGCCGGGACTTCTTTACGAGCAGTACTTC
. | . | TRBJ1-4 | TRBV20-1 | CSARTVANEKLFF | TGCAGTGCCAGGACAGTTGCTAATGAAAAACTGTTTTTT
. | TRBD2 | TRBJ2-1 | TRBV6-4 | CASSELAGINEQFF | TGTGCCAGCAGTGAACTAGCGGGTATCAATGAGCAGTTCTTC
. | . | TRBJ2-3 | TRBV5-1 | CASSSLGVADTQYF | TGCGCCAGCAGCTCCCTAGGGGTTGCAGATACGCAGTATTTT
. | . | TRBJ1-6 | TRBV20-1 | CSARAVTALHF | TGCAGTGCTAGGGCGGTGACGGCCCTCCACTTT